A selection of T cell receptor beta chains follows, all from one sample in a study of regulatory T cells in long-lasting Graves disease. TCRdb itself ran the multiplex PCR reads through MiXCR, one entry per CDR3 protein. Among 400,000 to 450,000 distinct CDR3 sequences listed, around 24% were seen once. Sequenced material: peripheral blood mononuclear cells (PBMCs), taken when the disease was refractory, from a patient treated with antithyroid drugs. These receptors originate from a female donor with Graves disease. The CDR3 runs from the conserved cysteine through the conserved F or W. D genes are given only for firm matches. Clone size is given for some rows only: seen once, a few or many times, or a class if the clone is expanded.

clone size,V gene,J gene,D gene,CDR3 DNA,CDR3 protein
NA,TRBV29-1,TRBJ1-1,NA,TGCAGCGTTGTCAAGTCAGGGGTGAACACTGAAGCTTTCTTT,CSVVKSGVNTEAFF
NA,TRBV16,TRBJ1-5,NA,TGTGCCAGCAGCCAAGAACAGGGTTATCAGCCCCAGCATTTT,CASSQEQGYQPQHF
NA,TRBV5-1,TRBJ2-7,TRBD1,TGCGCCAGCAGCCCAAGCCGGTTAGGACAGGCCGTTTTGGAGCAGTACTTC,CASSPSRLGQAVLEQYF
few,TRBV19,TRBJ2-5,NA,TGTGCCAGTAGTATTATCCCTAAAGAGACCCAGTACTTC,CASSIIPKETQYF
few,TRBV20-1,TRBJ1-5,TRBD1,TGCAGTGCCGGGACAGGACGCAATCAGCCCCAGCATTTT,CSAGTGRNQPQHF
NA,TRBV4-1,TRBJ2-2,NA,TGCGCCAGCAGCCAACAACAGGGAAACACCGGGGAGCTGTTTTTT,CASSQQQGNTGELFF
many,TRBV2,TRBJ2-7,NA,TGTGCCAGCAGTGATTCCCCCCGCCCCGAGCAGTACTTC,CASSDSPRPEQYF
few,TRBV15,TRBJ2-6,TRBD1,TGTGCCACCAGCAGGGTCCCGGGACAGTTTAGGGCCGGGGCCAACGTCCTGACTTTC,CATSRVPGQFRAGANVLTF
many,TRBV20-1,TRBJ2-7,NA,TGCAGTGCTAGGGGACGACTAGCCTACGAGCAGTACTTC,CSARGRLAYEQYF
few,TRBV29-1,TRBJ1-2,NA,TGCAGCGTGCTACCCAGGGGAGAGTATGGCTACACCTTC,CSVLPRGEYGYTF
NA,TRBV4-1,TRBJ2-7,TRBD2,TGCGCCAGCAGCTTCTCGGCGGGAGCTTTCGAGCAGTACTTC,CASSFSAGAFEQYF
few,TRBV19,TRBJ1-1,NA,TGTGCCAGTAAGGGGAGCACTGAAGCTTTCTTT,CASKGSTEAFF
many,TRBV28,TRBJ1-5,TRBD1,TGTGCCACCAAACAGGGGCAGAATAGCAATCAGCCCCAGCATTTT,CATKQGQNSNQPQHF
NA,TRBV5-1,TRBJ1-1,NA,TGCGCCAGAGAGGGGGTAGGTTCTGGGCGAGCTTTCTTT,CAREGVGSGRAFF
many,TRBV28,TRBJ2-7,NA,TGTGCCAGCAGTTTATTGCCCGGATACGAGCAGTACTTC,CASSLLPGYEQYF